This T cell receptor beta chain was profiled in a study of HIV-infected patients and healthy controls. This clonotype has ten or more counts. Antigen specificity is unknown. General study findings and limits: Healthy control repertoires had roughly threefold more distinct CDR3s than untreated HIV+ repertoires, and higher Shannon diversity. CDR3 sharing between individuals was lower in HIV-infected patients than in healthy controls.

Alpha and beta constant-region primers primed reverse transcription of about 500 ng RNA. Alpha and beta chain libraries were made separately by chain-specific third strand synthesis with multiplexing indices. MiXCR, run by TCRdb on the 5' RACE reads, gives a single entry per CDR3 protein. The sample has 15,000 to 20,000 distinct CDR3 sequences; around 5.5% are singletons. Trimming removed 5 bases from V and 0 bases from J, with 14 bases in between. The germline gives CDR1 SNHLY, CDR2 FYNNEI. CDR3 length: 16 amino acids. The repertoire came from unfractionated whole blood and reflected all unsorted peripheral T cells.

The sequence came from an adult in good health. This sequence joins TRBV2 and TRBJ2-4, with D possibly being TRBD1 or TRBD2 (5 bases each). The sequencing sample was made of blood. The CDR3, as DNA: TGTGCCAGCAGTCAAGGGTCGGGGCTAGCCAAAAACATTCAGTACTTC. Protein: CASSQGSGLAKNIQYF.